Listed below are T cell receptor beta chains from one sample, sequenced in a study of Ad26.COV2.S vaccination and SARS-CoV-2 variants. Assay: immunoSEQ multiplex PCR; the TCRdb copy retains only in-frame clones and omits some. Found here are fewer than 400,000 clones, 75% to 90% of them singletons; the top ten hold 1.5% to 2%. The input for sequencing was peripheral blood, taken in a trial of Ad26.COV2.S vaccine versus placebo. The receptors stem from a person aged 18-60 years who received the Ad26.COV2.S COVID-19 vaccine or a placebo. The CDR3 runs from the conserved cysteine through the conserved F or W. The D gene is left open where the match is weak. Clone size appears in some rows only: once, few, many, or a class for an expanded clone.

clone_size j_call v_call cdr3_length d_call cdr3_nt cdr3_aa
- TRBJ1-2 TRBV4-1 13 - TGCGCCAGCAGCCCCGGGGGTGGGTATGGCTACACCTTC CASSPGGGYGYTF
- TRBJ1-2 TRBV3-1/TRBV3-2 16 TRBD1 TGTGCCAGCAGCCATCGCGGGGACAGGGGGCTACATGGCTACACCTTC CASSHRGDRGLHGYTF
- TRBJ2-2 TRBV7-9 15 - TGTGCCAGCAGCCTCTCAGAGACGAACACCGGGGAGCTGTTTTTT CASSLSETNTGELFF
- TRBJ1-2 TRBV4-2 16 - TGTGCCAGCAGCCAAGGGAGGGAACTCGGGGACTATGGCTACACCTTC CASSQGRELGDYGYTF
- TRBJ2-2 TRBV19 15 TRBD2 TGTGCCAGTAGTGCGGGCGGGAGGTGGACCGGGGAGCTGTTTTTT CASSAGGRWTGELFF
- TRBJ1-2 TRBV3-1/TRBV3-2 14 - TGTGCCAGCAGCCAGGGGGACTTGAACTATGGCTACACCTTC CASSQGDLNYGYTF
- TRBJ2-1 TRBV19 16 - TGTGCCAGTATTATGTCGGTAGGGGAGTCCCGAAATGAGCAGTTCTTC CASIMSVGESRNEQFF
- TRBJ2-3 TRBV2 14 TRBD1 TGTGCCAGCAGCGGACAGGGTTCGCCAGATACGCAGTATTTT CASSGQGSPDTQYF
- TRBJ2-5 TRBV13 16 - TGTGCCAGCAGCTACGCCGCGGGTCGGGCCCAAGAGACCCAGTACTTC CASSYAAGRAQETQYF
- TRBJ1-6 TRBV4-1 15 - TGCGCCAGCAGCCCGTTTCTAACAGAAGATTCACCCCTCCACTTT CASSPFLTEDSPLHF
- TRBJ2-1 TRBV7-2 16 TRBD1 TGTGCCAGCAGCTCCCGTCCGGGACAGGACTACAATGAGCAGTTCTTC CASSSRPGQDYNEQFF
- TRBJ2-7 TRBV14 15 - TGTGCCAGCAGCCCCGTGGGGCCGAGAGCCTACGAGCAGTACTTC CASSPVGPRAYEQYF
- TRBJ1-2 TRBV19 13 TRBD1 TGTGCCAGTAGCCTGGACAGGGTAGGCGGCTACACCTTC CASSLDRVGGYTF
- TRBJ2-1 TRBV28 12 - TGTGCCAGCAGTGCTTCCCGATTAGAGCAGTTCTTC CASSASRLEQFF
- TRBJ2-3 TRBV29-1 16 TRBD2 TGCAGCGTGGCCCCGGGACTAGCCCTTCCCCCAGATACGCAGTATTTT CSVAPGLALPPDTQYF
once TRBJ1-2 TRBV5-6 13 TRBD1 TGTGCCAGCAGCTTAGCCGGGACAGATGGCTACACCTTC CASSLAGTDGYTF
once TRBJ2-2 TRBV11-3 17 - TGTGCCAGCAGCTTAGAGGGCAGCGGTGCGTACACCGGGGAGCTGTTTTTT CASSLEGSGAYTGELFF
- TRBJ1-1 TRBV5-6 13 - TGTGCCAGCAGCTTGGCGGGTAACACTGAAGCTTTCTTT CASSLAGNTEAFF
- TRBJ2-7 TRBV9 14 - TGTGCCAGCAGCGGTCAGGGTAACACCTACGAGCAGTACTTC CASSGQGNTYEQYF
- TRBJ1-1 TRBV7-2 14 TRBD1 TGTGCCAGCAGCTTAGGTTCAGGGGGCACTGAAGCTTTCTTT CASSLGSGGTEAFF
- TRBJ2-1 TRBV5-4 15 TRBD2 TGTGCCAGCAGCTCGTCGACTAGCGGATACAATGAGCAGTTCTTC CASSSSTSGYNEQFF
- TRBJ2-3 TRBV19 15 TRBD1 TGTGCCAGTAGTCGAGGGGGCCTGTATGTAGATACGCAGTATTTT CASSRGGLYVDTQYF
- TRBJ1-5 TRBV28 18 - TGTGCCAGCAGGGAGGTCGGTCGGGGCCAATATAGCAATCAGCCCCAGCATTTT CASREVGRGQYSNQPQHF
- TRBJ2-4 TRBV6-2/TRBV6-3 12 - TGTGCCAGCAGTTCCCTAGCGCCCATTCAGTACTTC CASSSLAPIQYF
- TRBJ1-1 TRBV2 13 - TGTGCCAGTTCCCCCCAGGTAGGCACTGAAGCTTTCTTT CASSPQVGTEAFF
- TRBJ2-2 TRBV6-1 18 TRBD2 TGTGCCAGCAGTGAAGCCTGGCTAGCGGGAGCGAACACCGGGGAGCTGTTTTTT CASSEAWLAGANTGELFF
- TRBJ2-2 TRBV5-1 16 TRBD1 TGCGCCAGCAGCCCGGGACAGGGGGGGAACACCGGGGAGCTGTTTTTT CASSPGQGGNTGELFF
- TRBJ2-5 TRBV9 14 - TGTGCCAGCAGCGCGGGAGTCTCGGGGAAGACCCAGTACTTC CASSAGVSGKTQYF
- TRBJ1-2 TRBV5-1 15 TRBD1 TGCGCCAGCAGCTTATCCGGGACAGGGAACTATGGCTACACCTTC CASSLSGTGNYGYTF
- TRBJ1-1 TRBV20-1 11 TRBD1 TGCAGGGGAACAGGGGGCACTGAAGCTTTCTTT CRGTGGTEAFF
- TRBJ2-5 TRBV6-6 14 TRBD2 TGTGCCAGCAGTAATAGCGGGAGCCAGGAGACCCAGTACTTC CASSNSGSQETQYF
- TRBJ2-7 TRBV28 15 - TGTGCCAGCAGTTTATGGGGCGGGATGGTAAACGAGCAGTACTTC CASSLWGGMVNEQYF
- TRBJ1-5 TRBV30 15 TRBD1 TGTGCCTGGAGGGGACAGGGGGCGGGCAATCAGCCCCAGCATTTT CAWRGQGAGNQPQHF
- TRBJ2-3 TRBV3-1/TRBV3-2 13 TRBD2 TGTGCCAGCAGGCTAGGTGGGAGGGTGGCGCAGTATTTT CASRLGGRVAQYF
- TRBJ2-7 TRBV7-2 13 - TGTGCCAGCAGCCCCTACGAAAAGTCGGAGCAGTACTTC CASSPYEKSEQYF
- TRBJ2-3 TRBV15 13 - TGTGCCACCAGCAGAGCGGGTTCAGATACGCAGTATTTT CATSRAGSDTQYF
- TRBJ2-7 TRBV11-2 16 - TGTGCCAGCAGGATCACGAGGGTTCAAAGGTCCTACGAGCAGTACTTC CASRITRVQRSYEQYF
- TRBJ2-2 TRBV15 18 TRBD2 TGTGCCACCAGCAGAAATTCGGGACTAGCGGGAGCCCACCGGGAGCTGTTTTTT CATSRNSGLAGAHRELFF
- TRBJ2-2 TRBV6-4 16 TRBD2 TGTGCCAGCAGCGCGAGGAGCGGGAGCGGGAACGGGGAGCTGTTTTTT CASSARSGSGNGELFF
- TRBJ1-1 TRBV18 16 - TGTGCCAGCTCACAGAACCAGGTTCCCATGAACACTGAAGCTTTCTTT CASSQNQVPMNTEAFF
once TRBJ2-1 TRBV7-8 16 TRBD2 TGTGCCAGCAGCTTAGAAACAAGCGGGAGCCTCTATGAGCAGTTCTTC CASSLETSGSLYEQFF
once TRBJ2-7 TRBV7-9 14 - TGTGCCAGCAGCGGCGGGACCACGGGGCTCGAGCAGTACTTC CASSGGTTGLEQYF
- TRBJ2-1 TRBV6-2/TRBV6-3 18 TRBD2 TGTGCCAGCAGTTTAACTAGCGGGAGCTCCTTGACCTACAATGAGCAGTTCTTC CASSLTSGSSLTYNEQFF
few TRBJ2-3 TRBV5-6 17 - TGTGCCAGCAGCTTGGTTGTGGTTGGAACAGGCTTAGATACGCAGTATTTT CASSLVVVGTGLDTQYF
- TRBJ1-6 TRBV5-1 15 - TGCGCCAGCAGCTTGGCCGAAGGGGGACATTCACCCCTCCACTTT CASSLAEGGHSPLHF
- TRBJ2-2 TRBV5-1 16 - TGCGCCAGCAGCTTGGCACCGGGACCTCGCGCCGGGGAGCTGTTTTTT CASSLAPGPRAGELFF
few TRBJ1-1 TRBV28 16 TRBD1 TGTGCCAGCAGTTTACGCCGGACAGGCGGGGACACTGAAGCTTTCTTT CASSLRRTGGDTEAFF
- TRBJ2-7 TRBV29-1 16 TRBD2 TGCAGCGTTGAAGATCTTGGGACTAGCGGGAGAGGAGAGCAGTACTTC CSVEDLGTSGRGEQYF
once TRBJ1-2 TRBV28 16 TRBD1 TGTGCCAGCAGTCTGGGACAGGGGGCGCAGGCTGGGGGCTACACCTTC CASSLGQGAQAGGYTF
- TRBJ2-3 TRBV6-1 15 TRBD2 TGTGCCAGCAGTGAAGTGACGGGAGGCCCAGATACGCAGTATTTT CASSEVTGGPDTQYF
- TRBJ2-1 TRBV14 17 TRBD2 TGTGCCAGCAGCCAAGATCCTCTAGCGGGAGGCTACAATGAGCAGTTCTTC CASSQDPLAGGYNEQFF
- TRBJ1-5 TRBV2 13 - TGTGCCAGCAGTGATGGGGGGTATCAGCCCCAGCATTTT CASSDGGYQPQHF
- TRBJ2-7 TRBV4-3 16 TRBD2 TGCGCCAGCAGCCAAGCTCTGGCTAGCGGATCCTACGAGCAGTACTTC CASSQALASGSYEQYF
- TRBJ1-5 TRBV29-1 14 TRBD1 TGCAGCGTTGCCTTGACAGGGGGTGGATGGCCCCAGCATTTT CSVALTGGGWPQHF
- TRBJ2-7 TRBV7-8 16 - TGTGCCAGCAGCTTAGGGATCAGCGGAACCTATTACGAGCAGTACTTC CASSLGISGTYYEQYF
- TRBJ1-1 TRBV25-1 15 TRBD1 TGTGCCAGCAGAAAGACAGGGGTGGTGAACACTGAAGCTTTCTTT CASRKTGVVNTEAFF
- TRBJ2-1 TRBV6-4 16 TRBD2 TGTGCCAGCAGTGAAGGACTAGCGGGAGCGGGCAATGAGCAGTTCTTC CASSEGLAGAGNEQFF
- TRBJ2-1 TRBV3-1/TRBV3-2 14 - TGTGCCAGCAGCCAACTTCAGTTATACAATGAGCAGTTCTTC CASSQLQLYNEQFF